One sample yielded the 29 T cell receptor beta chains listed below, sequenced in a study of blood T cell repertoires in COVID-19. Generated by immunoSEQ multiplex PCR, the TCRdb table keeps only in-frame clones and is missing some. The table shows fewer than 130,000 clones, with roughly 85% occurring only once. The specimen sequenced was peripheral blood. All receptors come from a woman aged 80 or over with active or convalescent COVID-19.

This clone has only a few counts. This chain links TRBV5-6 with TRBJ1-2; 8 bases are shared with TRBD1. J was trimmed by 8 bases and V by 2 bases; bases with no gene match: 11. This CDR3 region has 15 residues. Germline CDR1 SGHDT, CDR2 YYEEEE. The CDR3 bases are TGTGCCAGCAGCTTCCTGGGACAGGTTCGAGGAGGCTACACCTTC. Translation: CASSFLGQVRGGYTF. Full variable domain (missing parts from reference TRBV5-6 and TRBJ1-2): DAGVTQSPTHLIKTRGQQVTLRCSPKSGHDTVSWYQQALGQGPQFIFQYYEEEERQRGNFPDRFSGHQFPNYSSELNVNALLLGDSALYLCASSFLGQVRGGYTFGSGTRLTVV.

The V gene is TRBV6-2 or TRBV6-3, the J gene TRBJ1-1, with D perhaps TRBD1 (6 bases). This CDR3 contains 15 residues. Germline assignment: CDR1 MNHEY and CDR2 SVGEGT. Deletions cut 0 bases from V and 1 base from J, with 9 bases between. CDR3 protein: CASSYSETGNTEAFF. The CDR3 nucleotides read TGTGCCAGCAGTTACTCGGAGACAGGGAACACTGAAGCTTTCTTT.

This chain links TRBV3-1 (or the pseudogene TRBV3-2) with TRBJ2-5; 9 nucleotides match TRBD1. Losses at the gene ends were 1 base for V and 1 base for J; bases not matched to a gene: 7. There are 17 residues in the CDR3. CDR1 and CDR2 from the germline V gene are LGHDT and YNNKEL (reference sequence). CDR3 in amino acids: CASSQAPGQGSQETQYF. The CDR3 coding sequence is TGTGCCAGCAGCCAAGCCCCGGGACAGGGTTCCCAAGAGACCCAGTACTTC.

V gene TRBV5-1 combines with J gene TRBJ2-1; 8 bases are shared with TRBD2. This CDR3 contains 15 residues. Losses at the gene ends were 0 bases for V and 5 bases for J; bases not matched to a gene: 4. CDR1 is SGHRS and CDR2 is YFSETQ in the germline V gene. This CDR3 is CASSLEAGAHNEQFF. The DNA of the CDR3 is TGCGCCAGCAGCTTGGAAGCGGGAGCGCACAATGAGCAGTTCTTC.

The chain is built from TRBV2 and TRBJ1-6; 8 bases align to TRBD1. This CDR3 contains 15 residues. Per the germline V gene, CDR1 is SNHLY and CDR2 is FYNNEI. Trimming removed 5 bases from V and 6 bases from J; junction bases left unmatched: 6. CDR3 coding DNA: TGTGCCAGCAGTACGGACAGGGTGGGTAATTCACCCCTCCACTTT. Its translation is CASSTDRVGNSPLHF.

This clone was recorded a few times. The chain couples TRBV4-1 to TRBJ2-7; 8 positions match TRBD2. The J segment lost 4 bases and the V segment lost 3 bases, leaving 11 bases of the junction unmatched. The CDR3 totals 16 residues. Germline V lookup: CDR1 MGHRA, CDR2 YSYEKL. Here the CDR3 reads CASSHPGTSSQYEQYF. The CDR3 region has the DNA TGCGCCAGCAGCCACCCAGGGACTAGTAGTCAATACGAGCAGTACTTC.

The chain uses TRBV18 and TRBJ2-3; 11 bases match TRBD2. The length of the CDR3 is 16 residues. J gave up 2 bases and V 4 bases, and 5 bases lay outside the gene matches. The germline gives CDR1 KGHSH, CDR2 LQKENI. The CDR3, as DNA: TGTGCCAGCTCACAAGCTAGCGGGAGGATCACAGATACGCAGTATTTT. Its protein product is CASSQASGRITDTQYF. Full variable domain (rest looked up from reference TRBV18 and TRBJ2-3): NAGVMQNPRHLVRRRGQEARLRCSPMKGHSHVYWYRQLPEEGLKFMVYLQKENIIDESGMPKERFSAEFPKEGPSILRIQQVVRGDSAAYFCASSQASGRITDTQYFGPGTRLTVL.

The CDR3 protein is CASSYSGTNYGYTF. CDR3 in DNA: TGTGCCAGCAGTTACTCGGGGACAAACTATGGCTACACCTTC. The chain has TRBV6-5 and TRBJ1-2; D is possibly TRBD1 (6 bases). The ends were cut back, 0 bases at V and 2 bases at J, with 7 bases in the middle. The CDR3 has 14 amino acids. Per germline, CDR1 MNHEY and CDR2 SVGAGI.

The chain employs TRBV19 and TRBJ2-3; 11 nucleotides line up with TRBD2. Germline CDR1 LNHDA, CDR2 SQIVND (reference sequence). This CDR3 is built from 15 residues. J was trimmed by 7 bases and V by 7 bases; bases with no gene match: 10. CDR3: CASTQLAGAWNTQYF. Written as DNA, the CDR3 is TGTGCCAGTACCCAACTAGCGGGAGCTTGGAATACGCAGTATTTT.

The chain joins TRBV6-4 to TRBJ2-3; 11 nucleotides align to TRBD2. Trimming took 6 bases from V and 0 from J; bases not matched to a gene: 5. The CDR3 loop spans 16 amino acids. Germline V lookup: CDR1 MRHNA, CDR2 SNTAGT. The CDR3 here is CASSLLAGGSTDTQYF. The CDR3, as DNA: TGTGCCAGCAGCCTCCTAGCGGGAGGAAGCACAGATACGCAGTATTTT.

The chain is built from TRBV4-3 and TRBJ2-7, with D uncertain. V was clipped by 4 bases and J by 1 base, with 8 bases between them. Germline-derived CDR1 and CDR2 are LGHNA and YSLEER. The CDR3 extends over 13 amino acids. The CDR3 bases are TGCGCCAGCAGCCGTACTGAATCCTACGAGCAGTACTTC. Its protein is CASSRTESYEQYF.

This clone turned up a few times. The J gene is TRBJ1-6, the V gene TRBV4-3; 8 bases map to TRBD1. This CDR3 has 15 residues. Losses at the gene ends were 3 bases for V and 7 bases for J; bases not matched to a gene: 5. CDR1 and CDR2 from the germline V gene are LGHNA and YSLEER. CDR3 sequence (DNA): TGCGCCAGCAGCCAGGACAGGGTTTCGAATTCACCCCTCCACTTT. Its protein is CASSQDRVSNSPLHF.

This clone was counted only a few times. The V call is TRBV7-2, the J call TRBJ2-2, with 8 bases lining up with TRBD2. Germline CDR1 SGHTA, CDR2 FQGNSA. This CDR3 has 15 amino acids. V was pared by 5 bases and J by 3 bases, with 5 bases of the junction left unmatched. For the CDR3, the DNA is TGTGCCAGCAGCACCAAGACTAGCGACACCGGGGAGCTGTTTTTT. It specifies CASSTKTSDTGELFF.

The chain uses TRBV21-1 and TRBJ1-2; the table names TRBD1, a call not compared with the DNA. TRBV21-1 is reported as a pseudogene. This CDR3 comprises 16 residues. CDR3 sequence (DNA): TGTGCCAGCAGCGCCCAGGGGGGACAGTCCAACTATGGCTACACCTTC. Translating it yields CASSAQGGQSNYGYTF.

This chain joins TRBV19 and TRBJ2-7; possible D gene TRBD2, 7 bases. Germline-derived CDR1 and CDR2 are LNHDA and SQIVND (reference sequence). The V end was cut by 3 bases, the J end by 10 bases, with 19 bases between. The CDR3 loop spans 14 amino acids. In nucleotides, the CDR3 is TGTGCCAGTAGTATGGGGGGGTACGGGGGCCGTCAGTACTTC. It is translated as CASSMGGYGGRQYF.

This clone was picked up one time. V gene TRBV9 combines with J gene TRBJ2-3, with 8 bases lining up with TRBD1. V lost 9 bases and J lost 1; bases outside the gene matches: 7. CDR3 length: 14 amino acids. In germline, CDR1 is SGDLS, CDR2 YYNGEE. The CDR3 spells CATGRGLGTDTQYF. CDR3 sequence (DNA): TGTGCCACGGGCAGGGGGCTAGGCACAGATACGCAGTATTTT.

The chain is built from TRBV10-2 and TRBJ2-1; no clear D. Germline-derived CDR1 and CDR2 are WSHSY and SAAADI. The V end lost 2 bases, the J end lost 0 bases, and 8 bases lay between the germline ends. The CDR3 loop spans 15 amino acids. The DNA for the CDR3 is TGCGCCAGCAGTGAGCAGACTCGCTCCTACAATGAGCAGTTCTTC. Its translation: CASSEQTRSYNEQFF.

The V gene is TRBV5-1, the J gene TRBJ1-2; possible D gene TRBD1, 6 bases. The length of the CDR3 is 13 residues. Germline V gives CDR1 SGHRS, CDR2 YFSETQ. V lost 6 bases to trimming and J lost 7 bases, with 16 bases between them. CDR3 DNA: TGCGCCAGCACTTTTGACAGGACCGGTGGCTACACCTTC. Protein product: CASTFDRTGGYTF.

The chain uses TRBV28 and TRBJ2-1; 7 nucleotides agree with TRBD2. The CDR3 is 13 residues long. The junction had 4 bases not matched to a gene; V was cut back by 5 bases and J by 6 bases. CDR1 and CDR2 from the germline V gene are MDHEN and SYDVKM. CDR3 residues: CASSREASNEQFF. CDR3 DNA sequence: TGTGCCAGCAGTCGGGAGGCGAGCAATGAGCAGTTCTTC.

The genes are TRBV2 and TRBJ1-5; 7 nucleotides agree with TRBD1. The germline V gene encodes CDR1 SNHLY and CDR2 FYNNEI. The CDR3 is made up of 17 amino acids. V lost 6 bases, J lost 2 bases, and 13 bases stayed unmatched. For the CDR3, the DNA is TGTGCCAGCAGCCTAACGACAGGGACCCAGGGCAATCAGCCCCAGCATTTT. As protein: CASSLTTGTQGNQPQHF.

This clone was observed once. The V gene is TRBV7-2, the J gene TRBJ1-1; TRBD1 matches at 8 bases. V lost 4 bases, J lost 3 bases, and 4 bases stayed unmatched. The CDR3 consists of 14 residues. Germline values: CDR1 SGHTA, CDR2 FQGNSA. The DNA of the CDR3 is TGTGCCAGCAGCTGGACAGGGATTGACACTGAAGCTTTCTTT. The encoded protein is CASSWTGIDTEAFF.

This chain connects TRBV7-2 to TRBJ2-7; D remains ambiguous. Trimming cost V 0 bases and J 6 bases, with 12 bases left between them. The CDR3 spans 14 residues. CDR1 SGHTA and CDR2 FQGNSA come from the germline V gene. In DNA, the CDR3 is TGTGCCAGCAGCTTAGCGTTAAGCCTAGGCGAGCAGTACTTC. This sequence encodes CASSLALSLGEQYF. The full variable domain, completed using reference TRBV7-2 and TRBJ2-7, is GAGVSQSPSNKVTEKGKDVELRCDPISGHTALYWYRQSLGQGLEFLIYFQGNSAPDKSGLPSDRFSAERTGGSVSTLTIQRTQQEDSAVYLCASSLALSLGEQYFGPGTRLTVT.

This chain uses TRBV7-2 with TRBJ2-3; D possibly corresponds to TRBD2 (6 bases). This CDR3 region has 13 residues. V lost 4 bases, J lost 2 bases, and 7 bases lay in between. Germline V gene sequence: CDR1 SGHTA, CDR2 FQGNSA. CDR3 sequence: CASSSDYTDTQYF. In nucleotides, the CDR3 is TGTGCCAGCAGCTCGGACTACACAGATACGCAGTATTTT.

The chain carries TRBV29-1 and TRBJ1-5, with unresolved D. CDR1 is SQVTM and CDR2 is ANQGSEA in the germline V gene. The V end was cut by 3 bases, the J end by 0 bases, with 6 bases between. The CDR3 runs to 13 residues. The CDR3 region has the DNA TGCAGCGTTGATCGGGATAGCAATCAGCCCCAGCATTTT. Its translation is CSVDRDSNQPQHF.

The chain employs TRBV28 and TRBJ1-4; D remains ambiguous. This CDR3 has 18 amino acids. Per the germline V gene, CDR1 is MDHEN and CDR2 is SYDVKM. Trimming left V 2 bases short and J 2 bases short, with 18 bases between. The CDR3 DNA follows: TGTGCCAGCAGTTTAAGCCGGGGTGTGGGGTCGACTAATGAAAAACTGTTTTTT. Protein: CASSLSRGVGSTNEKLFF.

The CDR3 here is CASSHRTGASYEQYF. The CDR3 nucleotides read TGCGCCAGCAGCCACAGGACAGGGGCCAGCTACGAGCAGTACTTC. V is TRBV4-3 and J is TRBJ2-7, with TRBD1 matching 9 bases. After removal of 3 bases from V and 3 bases from J, the junction contained 6 bases not matched to a gene. The CDR3 has 15 residues. Germline CDR1 reads LGHNA; CDR2 reads YSLEER.

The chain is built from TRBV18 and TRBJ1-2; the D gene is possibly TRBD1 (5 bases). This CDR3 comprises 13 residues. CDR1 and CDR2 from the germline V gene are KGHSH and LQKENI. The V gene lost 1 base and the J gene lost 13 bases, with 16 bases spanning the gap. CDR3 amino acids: CASSPLNGQLFTF. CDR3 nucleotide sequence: TGTGCCAGCTCACCACTGAACGGACAACTATTCACCTTC. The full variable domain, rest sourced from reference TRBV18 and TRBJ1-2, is NAGVMQNPRHLVRRRGQEARLRCSPMKGHSHVYWYRQLPEEGLKFMVYLQKENIIDESGMPKERFSAEFPKEGPSILRIQQVVRGDSAAYFCASSPLNGQLFTFGSGTRLTVV.

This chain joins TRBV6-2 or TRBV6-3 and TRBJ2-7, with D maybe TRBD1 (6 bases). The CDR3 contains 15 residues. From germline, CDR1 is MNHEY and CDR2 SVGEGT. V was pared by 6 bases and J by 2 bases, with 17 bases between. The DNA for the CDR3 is TGTGCCAGCAGCTATGGGCTGACAGGTACCTACGAGCAGTACTTC. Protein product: CASSYGLTGTYEQYF.

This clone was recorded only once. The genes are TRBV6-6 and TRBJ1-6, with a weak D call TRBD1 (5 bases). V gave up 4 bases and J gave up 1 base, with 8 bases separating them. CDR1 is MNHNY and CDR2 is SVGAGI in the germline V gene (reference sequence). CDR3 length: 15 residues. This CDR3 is CASSWGVSYNSPLHF. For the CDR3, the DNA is TGTGCCAGCAGTTGGGGGGTATCCTATAATTCACCCCTCCACTTT.